This T cell receptor (beta chain) was obtained from a study of T cell repertoires in cytomegalovirus infection. Notes on the study in general: HLA-C-restricted CMV clonotypes gave the most frequent clonotype in two of eight donors.

The ends were cut back, 7 bases at V and 1 base at J, with 10 bases in the middle. Germline V gene lookup returns CDR1 SGHTA and CDR2 FQGNSA. This CDR3 contains 13 residues. TCRdb used MiXCR to reprocess the reads, holding one entry per CDR3 protein. The top ten clones hold around 25% of a sample with 450,000 to 550,000 distinct CDR3 sequences, approximately 15% of them seen once. This clonotype was counted ten times or more. Its cognate antigen is unknown. The genes are TRBV7-2 and TRBJ1-1, with a tentative D call TRBD1 (5 bases). This receptor was identified in a human donor in good health (CMV status not recorded). Some clones in this sample may be carry-over from other donors' samples. Sequencing was carried out using CD8+ T cells from PBMCs. Here the CDR3 reads CASTSGPNTEAFF. CDR3 coding DNA: TGTGCCAGCACTTCAGGGCCGAACACTGAAGCTTTCTTT.